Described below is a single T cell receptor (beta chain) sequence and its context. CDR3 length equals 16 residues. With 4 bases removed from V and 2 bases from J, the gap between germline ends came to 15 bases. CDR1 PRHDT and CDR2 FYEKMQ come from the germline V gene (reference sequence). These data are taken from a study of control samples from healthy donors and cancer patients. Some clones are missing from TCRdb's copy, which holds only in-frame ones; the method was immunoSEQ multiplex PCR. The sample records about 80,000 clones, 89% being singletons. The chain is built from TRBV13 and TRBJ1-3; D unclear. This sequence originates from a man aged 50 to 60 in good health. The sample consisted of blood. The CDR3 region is CASSSLMWETGNTIYF. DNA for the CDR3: TGTGCCAGCAGCTCCCTAATGTGGGAAACTGGAAACACCATATATTTT. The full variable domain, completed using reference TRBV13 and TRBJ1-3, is AAGVIQSPRHLIKEKRETATLKCYPIPRHDTVYWYQQGPGQDPQFLISFYEKMQSDKGSIPDRFSAQQFSDYHSELNMSSLELGDSALYFCASSSLMWETGNTIYFGEGSWLTVV.